Below are 9 T cell receptor beta chains sequenced from a single sample in a study of cytotoxic CD8 clonotypes in ibrutinib-treated CLL. The repertoire was sequenced with immunoSEQ multiplex PCR; TCRdb's copy has only in-frame clones and lacks some. The sample includes tens of thousands of clones, approximately 45% seen only once; the top ten take approximately 17%. The source material was PBMCs, sampled before ibrutinib treatment. These receptors originate from a human donor with chronic lymphocytic leukemia.

The table lists this clone with a few counts. V usage is TRBV7-9 and J usage is TRBJ2-7, with a possible D match to TRBD1 (6 bases). CDR3 length equals 15 residues. The germline V gene has CDR1 SEHNR and CDR2 FQNEAQ (reference sequence). The V end was cut by 1 base, the J end by 7 bases, with 17 bases between. The CDR3 DNA follows: TGTGCCAGCAGCTTAGTATCAGGGGCGTTGAGGGAGCAGTACTTC. Amino acids: CASSLVSGALREQYF. The variable domain in full, with the rest retrieved from reference TRBV7-9 and TRBJ2-7, is DTGVSQNPRHKITKRGQNVTFRCDPISEHNRLYWYRQTLGQGPEFLTYFQNEAQLEKSRLLSDRFSAERPKGSFSTLEIQRTEQGDSAMYLCASSLVSGALREQYFGPGTRLTVT.

The chain recombines TRBV7-8 with TRBJ1-2, with D maybe TRBD1 (6 bases). Per germline, CDR1 SGHVS and CDR2 FQNEAQ. The CDR3 covers 14 residues. With 5 bases removed from V and 7 bases from J, the gap between germline ends came to 17 bases. Here the CDR3 reads CASSPTVGAGGYTF. In DNA form, the CDR3 reads TGTGCCAGCAGCCCCACGGTGGGGGCTGGTGGCTACACCTTC.

This clone occurred a few times. The V call is TRBV29-1, the J call TRBJ1-3; D may be TRBD1 (5 bases). Germline V CDR1 and CDR2: SQVTM, ANQGSEA. The V end was cut by 7 bases, the J end by 2 bases, with 9 bases between. This CDR3 region has 12 residues. CDR3 DNA sequence: TGCAGCGGGAGGGGAACTGGAAACACCATATATTTT. This encodes CSGRGTGNTIYF.

The chain couples TRBV19 to TRBJ1-5, with D unresolved. The CDR3 is made up of 15 amino acids. CDR1 and CDR2 (germline): LNHDA, SQIVND (reference sequence). V was trimmed by 2 bases and J by 0 bases, leaving 8 bases between them. CDR3: CASSISQASNQPQHF. The CDR3 DNA reads TGTGCCAGTAGTATAAGCCAGGCTAGCAATCAGCCCCAGCATTTT.

This clone was detected a few times. The CDR3 protein is CATSKTGDHQPQHF. The CDR3 DNA follows: TGTGCCACCAGCAAGACAGGGGACCATCAGCCCCAGCATTTT. The rearrangement joins TRBV15 to TRBJ1-5, with 8 bases matching TRBD1. V shed 4 bases and J 5 bases; nucleotides not matched to a gene: 4. The CDR3 loop spans 14 amino acids. Germline assignment: CDR1 LNHNV and CDR2 YYDKDF (reference sequence).

The rearrangement joins TRBV5-1 to TRBJ2-3; the D gene could be TRBD1 or TRBD2 (5 bases each). There are 15 residues in the CDR3. The V gene's germline CDR1 is SGHRS and CDR2 YFSETQ. V was clipped by 4 bases and J by 8 bases, with 20 bases between them. The CDR3, as DNA: TGCGCCAGCAGCGGGGGTAGCACGGGCCTAGCTACGCAGTATTTT. Amino acid sequence: CASSGGSTGLATQYF.

The chain uses TRBV5-1 and TRBJ2-3, with D possibly being TRBD2 (6 bases). V shed 3 bases and J shed 2 bases, with 7 bases lying between them. The CDR3 is 13 residues long. Germline assignment: CDR1 SGHRS and CDR2 YFSETQ. Written as DNA, the CDR3 is TGCGCCAGCAGCTCGGGACTCACAGATACGCAGTATTTT. This encodes CASSSGLTDTQYF.

This clone was detected a few times. This rearrangement joins TRBV5-6 to TRBJ1-2; D is uncertain. From germline, CDR1 is SGHDT and CDR2 YYEEEE. V gave up 5 bases and J gave up 4 bases, with 15 bases separating them. The CDR3 runs 14 residues. The CDR3 sequence is CASSPSGGFYGYTF. The CDR3, as DNA: TGTGCCAGCAGTCCCTCGGGTGGGTTCTATGGCTACACCTTC.

CDR3 sequence reads: CASPGGEPTDTQYF. The CDR3 DNA is TGTGCCAGTCCCGGTGGAGAACCCACAGATACGCAGTATTTT. The rearrangement links TRBV19 to TRBJ2-3; D is undetermined. CDR3 size: 14 residues. Trimming took off 8 bases at V and 2 bases at J, with 14 bases between the two ends. CDR1 and CDR2 from the germline V gene are LNHDA and SQIVND (reference sequence).